The sample holds one count of the clone carrying this T cell receptor beta chain. Its antigen remains unknown. The V segment lost 3 bases and the J segment 3 bases; nucleotides outside the gene matches: 8. There are 15 residues in the CDR3. TCRdb re-derived calls from the reads in MiXCR, one entry per CDR3 protein. The sample carries some 700,000 distinct CDR3 sequences, roughly a third recorded once. The sample is drawn from a study of T cell repertoires in cytomegalovirus infection. About the research overall: Indications of both CMV infection and matching HLA type were provided by public TCR beta signatures. General study findings and limits: CMV-specific HLA-C-restricted TCR beta clonotypes dominated the ex vivo response. Totalled public TCR beta family frequency picked out people who carried CMV plus the relevant HLA.

This clonotype was obtained from a human donor in good health (CMV status not recorded). Some clones in this sample may be carry-over from other donors' samples. The specimen sequenced was PBMCs. V and J are TRBV12-3 or TRBV12-4 and TRBJ2-7, with TRBD1 matching over 7 bases. CDR3 bases: TGTGCCAGCAGTTTGACTCCGGGACAGATCTACGAGCAGTACTTC. Its protein product is CASSLTPGQIYEQYF.